These T cell receptor beta chains were read from a single sample in a study of OX40 agonist ivuxolimab in advanced cancers. Sequencing was performed with immunoSEQ multiplex PCR; in TCRdb, only in-frame clones are kept and a portion is missing. The sample holds some 43,000 clones, about 86% seen once. The source material was CD4+ or CD8+ T cells sorted from blood, sampled in a trial of the OX40 agonist ivuxolimab. Source of these receptors: an adult with an advanced solid tumor such as melanoma, head and neck, liver or kidney cancer. Both conserved end residues are part of each CDR3. Part of the rows lack a size; the others show once, few, many or a class for expanded clones.

v_gene	j_gene	abundance	CDR3aa
TRBV15	TRBJ2-5	-	CATSRGQRETQYF
TRBV9	TRBJ2-5	-	CASSVGGLQETQYF
TRBV5-6	TRBJ2-7	-	CASSWYTEAYEQYF
TRBV18	TRBJ2-1	-	CASSPRGDYNEQFF
TRBV5-4	TRBJ1-6	-	CASSLAIYNSPLHF
TRBV9	TRBJ2-2	-	CASSVVAGSTGELFF
TRBV19	TRBJ2-7	-	CASGRQGLYEQYF
TRBV6-5	TRBJ2-7	-	CASSYSGTGYEQYF
TRBV6-1	TRBJ2-1	once	CASSERQMTWDEQFF
TRBV25-1	TRBJ2-1	-	CASSPDRGGNEQFF
TRBV6-6	TRBJ2-7	-	CASSTGGTGSEQYF
TRBV30	TRBJ2-3	few	CAWSQGATFDTQYF
TRBV19	TRBJ2-1	-	CASMAGLRTYNEQFF
TRBV7-2	TRBJ2-7	-	CASSPMPLAGEEQYF
TRBV6-6	TRBJ1-2	-	CASMAGDYGYTF
TRBV14	TRBJ2-1	once	CASSQPGLGSYNEQFF
TRBV29-1	TRBJ2-2	-	CSVEDRYSTGELFF